This entry lists 20 T cell receptor beta chains sequenced from one sample in a study of identical twins. MiXCR was run by TCRdb on the 5' RACE reads, yielding one entry per CDR3 protein. The table shows 1.5 million to 2 million distinct CDR3 sequences, with around a third occurring only once. Material: cord blood. All receptors come from a newborn girl in good health.

The V call is TRBV7-9, the J call TRBJ2-6; D remains unclear. The CDR3 length is 17 residues. From germline, CDR1 is SEHNR and CDR2 FQNEAQ (reference sequence). Trimming stripped 5 bases from V and 0 bases from J, with 14 bases between. The DNA for the CDR3 is TGTGCCAGCAGCGCCCGACGTAACCCCTCTGGGGCCAACGTCCTGACTTTC. Translation: CASSARRNPSGANVLTF.

Concerning this clonotype itself: One end of the junction is discordant with germline, which a read error may explain. The chain uses TRBV25-1 and TRBJ2-3; TRBD1 matches 7 bases. Germline CDR1 is MGHDK and CDR2 is SYGVNS. There are 12 residues in the CDR3. CDR3 bases: TGTGCCAGCAGTGTGGACAGGTTGACGCGGTATTTT. Its translation: CASSVDRLTRYF.

This clonotype was counted once. This chain uses TRBV28 with TRBJ2-7; 8 bases line up with TRBD1. Germline lookup yields CDR1 MDHEN and CDR2 SYDVKM. This CDR3 contains 14 residues. Germline trimming cut 4 bases from V and 2 bases from J; bases unmatched to any gene: 4. The CDR3 protein is CASSSGQETYEQYF. The CDR3 coding sequence is TGTGCCAGCAGTTCGGGACAGGAAACCTACGAGCAGTACTTC.

The chain has TRBV4-1 and TRBJ2-1, with a tentative D call TRBD1 (6 bases). The CDR3 loop spans 16 amino acids. With 0 bases removed from V and 2 bases from J, the gap between germline ends came to 11 bases. The germline CDR1 and CDR2 sequences are MGHRA and YSYEKL. CDR3 sequence (DNA): TGCGCCAGCAGCCAAGATAGCAGGGGCGCCTACAATGAGCAGTTCTTC. This gives the protein CASSQDSRGAYNEQFF.

This clonotype has ten or more counts. DNA for the CDR3: TGTGCCAGCAGTTACTCATTCTCAGGGGAAAACTATGGCTACACCTTC. This codes for CASSYSFSGENYGYTF. V and J are TRBV6-5 and TRBJ1-2; D might be TRBD1 (6 bases). Germline values: CDR1 MNHEY, CDR2 SVGAGI. The CDR3 is 16 amino acids. The V end was cut by 0 bases, the J end by 2 bases, with 13 bases between.

This clonotype was counted a few times. This may arise from a read error, as a much more abundant clone is one base away. The chain links TRBV29-1 to TRBJ2-5; no clear D. From germline, CDR1 is SQVTM and CDR2 ANQGSEA. Trimming stripped 4 bases from V and 11 bases from J, with 14 bases between. This CDR3 spans 11 amino acids. CDR3 in amino acids: CSVGQYNEQYF. As DNA, the CDR3 is TGCAGCGTTGGTCAGTACAATGAGCAGTACTTC.

This clonotype was recorded a few times. The V gene is TRBV7-9, the J gene TRBJ1-2, with 10 bases identical to TRBD1. The CDR3 sequence is 17 residues long. Germline CDR1 reads SEHNR; CDR2 reads FQNEAQ (reference sequence). Trimming at V came to 1 base and at J to 3 bases, leaving 8 bases not matched to a gene. The CDR3 DNA sequence: TGTGCCAGCAGCTTAGTTTGGGACAGGGGCGGCGACTATGGCTACACCTTC. This translates into CASSLVWDRGGDYGYTF.

This chain uses TRBV4-2 with TRBJ2-2; the D is unclear. Trimming removed 1 base at V and 4 bases at J, with 10 bases between. Germline CDR1 and CDR2: LGHNA and YNFKEQ. The CDR3 spans 15 residues. DNA of the CDR3: TGTGCCAGCAGCCAAGCCCTGGCCAGCACCGGGGAGCTGTTTTTT. Translating it yields CASSQALASTGELFF.

This clonotype was counted between two and nine times. The chain combines TRBV29-1 with TRBJ1-1; D is perhaps TRBD1 (6 bases). This CDR3 is built from 16 residues. V shed 5 bases and J shed 0 bases, with 19 bases lying between them. Germline loops: CDR1 SQVTM, CDR2 ANQGSEA. DNA of the CDR3: TGCAGCGTTAAGGGCCTTGGGGGGGCCATGAACACTGAAGCTTTCTTT. Amino acids: CSVKGLGGAMNTEAFF.

This clonotype was seen a few times. The V call is TRBV10-3, the J call TRBJ2-1; a weak D match, TRBD1 (6 bases). In germline, CDR1 is ENHRY, CDR2 SYGVKD. The V end was cut by 0 bases, the J end by 4 bases, with 7 bases between. This CDR3 is built from 14 residues. CDR3 coding DNA: TGTGCCATCAGTGAGTCGCAGGGGTACAATGAGCAGTTCTTC. This translates into CAISESQGYNEQFF.

This clonotype has a handful of counts. V is TRBV20-1 and J is TRBJ2-7, with 10 bases lining up with TRBD1. This CDR3 contains 13 residues. After removal of 3 bases from V and 4 bases from J, the junction contained 3 bases not matched to a gene. CDR1 DFQATT and CDR2 SNEGSKA come from the germline V gene (reference sequence). The CDR3 DNA sequence: TGCAGTGCTAGTGACAGGGGGCGTTACGAGCAGTACTTC. It yields the protein CSASDRGRYEQYF.

This chain joins TRBV29-1 and TRBJ1-1, with TRBD1 matching 7 bases. The CDR3 spans 15 residues. Per the germline V gene, CDR1 is SQVTM and CDR2 is ANQGSEA. J was trimmed by 4 bases and V by 2 bases; bases with no gene match: 10. The CDR3 nucleotides are TGCAGCGTTGAAAATGAAGGGGGCCGGAGCACTGAAGCTTTCTTT. Protein: CSVENEGGRSTEAFF.

With respect to this clonotype: A much larger clone differs by one base, so this may be a read error. This chain links TRBV2 with TRBJ2-7, with D unresolved. Looked up from germline, CDR1 is SNHLY and CDR2 is FYNNEI. There are 11 residues in the CDR3. The ends were cut back, 7 bases at V and 1 base at J, with 5 bases in the middle. The CDR3 loop is CASMRSYEQYF. DNA of the CDR3: TGTGCCAGCATGAGGTCCTACGAGCAGTACTTC.

The sample holds a few counts of this clonotype. The chain has TRBV3-1 and TRBJ2-5; D may be TRBD1 (5 bases). The V gene lost 2 bases and the J gene lost 2 bases, with 15 bases spanning the gap. This CDR3 has 16 amino acids. Germline V lookup: CDR1 LGHDT, CDR2 YNNKEL (reference sequence). The CDR3 sequence is CASSQPLLRTQETQYF. DNA of the CDR3: TGTGCCAGCAGCCAACCTCTATTGCGGACACAAGAGACCCAGTACTTC.

This clonotype has only a few counts. The V and J genes are TRBV27 and TRBJ1-6; D is unclear. CDR3 size: 13 residues. V gave up 6 bases and J gave up 11 bases, with 14 bases separating them. In germline, CDR1 is MNHEY, CDR2 SMNVEV (reference sequence). The CDR3 is CASRQQTGTPLHF. DNA of the CDR3: TGTGCCAGCAGACAGCAAACCGGGACACCCCTCCACTTT.

This clonotype appeared a few times. The CDR3 nucleotides are TGCAGTGCCGGGACAGTCGGGTATGGCTACACCTTC. Encoded protein: CSAGTVGYGYTF. The rearrangement joins TRBV20-1 to TRBJ1-2; TRBD1 matches 7 bases. The CDR3 is 12 amino acids. Losses at the gene ends were 6 bases for V and 5 bases for J; bases not matched to a gene: 6. CDR1 and CDR2 from the germline V gene are DFQATT and SNEGSKA (reference sequence).

The V and J genes are TRBV24-1 and TRBJ1-4; the D is unclear. Germline loops: CDR1 KGHDR, CDR2 SFDVKD. Trimming took off 6 bases at V and 0 bases at J, with 10 bases between the two ends. CDR3 length: 15 amino acids. CDR3 in DNA: TGTGCCACCAGTCCTGGAGTTGCAACTAATGAAAAACTGTTTTTT. Protein: CATSPGVATNEKLFF.

This clonotype was seen just once. This chain joins TRBV20-1 and TRBJ2-7, with D possibly being TRBD1 or TRBD2 (6 bases each). V lost 6 bases and J lost 7, with 25 bases in between. CDR3 size: 15 residues. Germline assignment: CDR1 DFQATT and CDR2 SNEGSKA (reference sequence). DNA of the CDR3: TGCAGTGCCCAACGGGGGCCGACTGACTACAATGAGCAGTACTTC. As protein: CSAQRGPTDYNEQYF.

This clonotype was seen only a few times. The V gene is TRBV14, the J gene TRBJ1-2; D uncertain. CDR1 and CDR2 (germline): SGHDN, FVKESK. V lost 6 bases and J lost 0, with 8 bases in between. There are 13 residues in the CDR3. CDR3 region: CASSASTNYGYTF. CDR3 nucleotides: TGTGCCAGCAGTGCTTCAACTAACTATGGCTACACCTTC. The variable domain in full, with the rest retrieved from reference TRBV14 and TRBJ1-2, is EAGVTQFPSHSVIEKGQTVTLRCDPISGHDNLYWYRRVMGKEIKFLLHFVKESKQDESGMPNNRFLAERTGGTYSTLKVQPAELEDSGVYFCASSASTNYGYTFGSGTRLTVV.

This sequence joins TRBV20-1 and TRBJ2-4, with TRBD2 matching over 11 bases. Germline-derived CDR1 and CDR2 are DFQATT and SNEGSKA (reference sequence). Trimming took 0 bases from V and 0 from J; bases not matched to a gene: 4. The CDR3 covers 17 residues. The CDR3 sequence: CSARDRLAGLAKNIQYF. CDR3 DNA: TGCAGTGCTAGAGATCGACTAGCGGGGTTAGCCAAAAACATTCAGTACTTC.